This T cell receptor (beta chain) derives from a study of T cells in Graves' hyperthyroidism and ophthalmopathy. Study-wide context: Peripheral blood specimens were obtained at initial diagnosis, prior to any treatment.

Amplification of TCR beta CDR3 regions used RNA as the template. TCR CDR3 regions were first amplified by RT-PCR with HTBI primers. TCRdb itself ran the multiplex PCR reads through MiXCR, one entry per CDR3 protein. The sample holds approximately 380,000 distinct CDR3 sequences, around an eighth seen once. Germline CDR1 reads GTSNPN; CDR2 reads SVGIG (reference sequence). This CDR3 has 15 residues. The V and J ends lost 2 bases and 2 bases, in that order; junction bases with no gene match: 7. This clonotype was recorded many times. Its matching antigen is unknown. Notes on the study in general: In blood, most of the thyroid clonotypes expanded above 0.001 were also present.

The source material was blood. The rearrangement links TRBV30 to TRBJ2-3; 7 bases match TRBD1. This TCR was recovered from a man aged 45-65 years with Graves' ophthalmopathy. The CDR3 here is CAWSLGTADTDTQYF. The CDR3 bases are TGTGCCTGGAGTCTCGGGACAGCGGACACAGATACGCAGTATTTT. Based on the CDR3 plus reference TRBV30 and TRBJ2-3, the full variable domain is SQTIHQWPATLVQPVGSPLSLECTVEGTSNPNLYWYRQAAGRGLQLLFYSVGIGQISSEVPQNLSASRPQDRQFILSSKKLLLSDSGFYLCAWSLGTADTDTQYFGPGTRLTVL.